This T cell receptor (beta chain) originates from a study of neurological immune-mediated disorders. Study details: The roughly 34 multiple sclerosis patients comprised 31 relapsing-remitting and 3 secondary progressive cases.

Broader study findings: The study phylogenetically grouped the repertoires of 18 of 34 multiple sclerosis patients into one related-CDR3 cluster, a possible signature.

TCRdb passed the 5' RACE reads through MiXCR, listing each CDR3 protein once. The sample consists of about 60,000 distinct CDR3 sequences, 4% to 5.5% of them appearing once. There are 14 residues in the CDR3. V was shortened by 6 bases and J by 2 bases, with 17 bases between the two germline ends. CDR1 and CDR2 from the germline V gene are DFQATT and SNEGSKA (reference sequence). This clonotype was found many times. The antigen is undetermined. The chain links TRBV20-1 to TRBJ2-7; the D is unclear. Sequenced material: PBMCs. This TCR was sampled from a man between 50 and 59 years old with multiple sclerosis. CDR3 nucleotides: TGCAGTGCAGTCTCCGGAGTGAGTACCTACGAGCAGTACTTC. Translation gives CSAVSGVSTYEQYF.